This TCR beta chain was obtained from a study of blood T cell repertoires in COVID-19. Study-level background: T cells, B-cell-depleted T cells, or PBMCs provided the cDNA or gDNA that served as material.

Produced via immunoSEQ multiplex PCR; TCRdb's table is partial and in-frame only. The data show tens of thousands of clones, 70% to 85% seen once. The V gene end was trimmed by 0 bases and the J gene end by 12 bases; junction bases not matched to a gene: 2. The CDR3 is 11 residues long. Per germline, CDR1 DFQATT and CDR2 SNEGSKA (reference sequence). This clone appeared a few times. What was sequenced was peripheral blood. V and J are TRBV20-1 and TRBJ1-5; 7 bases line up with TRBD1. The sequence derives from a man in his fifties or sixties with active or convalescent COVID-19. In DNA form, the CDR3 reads TGCAGTGCTAGAGACGGGACAGACCAGCATTTT. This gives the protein CSARDGTDQHF.